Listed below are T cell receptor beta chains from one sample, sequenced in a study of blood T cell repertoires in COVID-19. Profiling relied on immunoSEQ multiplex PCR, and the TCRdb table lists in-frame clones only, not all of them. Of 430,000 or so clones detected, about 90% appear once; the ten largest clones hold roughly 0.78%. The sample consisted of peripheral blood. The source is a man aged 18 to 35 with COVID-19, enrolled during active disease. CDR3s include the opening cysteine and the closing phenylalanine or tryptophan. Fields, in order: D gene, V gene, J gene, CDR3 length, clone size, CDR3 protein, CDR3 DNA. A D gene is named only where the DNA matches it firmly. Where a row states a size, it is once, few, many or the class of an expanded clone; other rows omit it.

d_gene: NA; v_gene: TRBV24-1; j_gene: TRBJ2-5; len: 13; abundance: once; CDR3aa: CATRAGARETQYF; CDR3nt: TGTGCCACCAGGGCAGGGGCCAGGGAGACCCAGTACTTC
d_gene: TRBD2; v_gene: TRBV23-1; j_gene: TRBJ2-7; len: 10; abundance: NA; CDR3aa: CAGGTYEQYF; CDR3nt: TGCGCGGGAGGGACCTACGAGCAGTACTTC
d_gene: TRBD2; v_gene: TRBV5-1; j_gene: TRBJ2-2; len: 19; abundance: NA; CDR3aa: CASSSRGLELRANTGELFF; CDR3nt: TGCGCCAGCAGCTCAAGGGGACTAGAATTAAGGGCGAACACCGGGGAGCTGTTTTTT
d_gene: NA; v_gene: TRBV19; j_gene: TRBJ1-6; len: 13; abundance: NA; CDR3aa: CASRDRLNSPLHF; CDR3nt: TGTGCCAGTAGGGACAGACTTAATTCACCCCTCCACTTT
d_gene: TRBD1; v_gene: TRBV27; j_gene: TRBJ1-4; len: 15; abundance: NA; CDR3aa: CASSPSGQPGEKLFF; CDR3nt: TGTGCCAGCAGTCCCTCGGGACAGCCGGGAGAAAAACTGTTTTTT
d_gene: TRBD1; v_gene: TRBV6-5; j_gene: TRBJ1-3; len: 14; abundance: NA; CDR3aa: CASSQGVGGNTIYF; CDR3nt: TGTGCCAGCTCGCAGGGGGTAGGCGGAAACACCATATATTTT
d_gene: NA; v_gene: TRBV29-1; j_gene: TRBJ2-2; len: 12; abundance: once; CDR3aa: CSGIRESGELFF; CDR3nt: TGCAGCGGCATACGAGAATCCGGGGAGCTGTTTTTT
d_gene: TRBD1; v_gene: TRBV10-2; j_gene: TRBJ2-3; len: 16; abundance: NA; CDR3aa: CASSGIGTGGRDTQYF; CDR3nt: TGCGCCAGCAGCGGGATCGGGACAGGGGGCAGAGATACGCAGTATTTT
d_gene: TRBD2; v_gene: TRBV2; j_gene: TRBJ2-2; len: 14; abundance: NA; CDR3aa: CASNGGGGAGELFF; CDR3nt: TGTGCCAGCAACGGGGGCGGGGGGGCCGGGGAGCTGTTTTTT
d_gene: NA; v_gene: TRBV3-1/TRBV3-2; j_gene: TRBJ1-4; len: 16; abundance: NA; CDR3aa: CASSQEGGTGREKLFF; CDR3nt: TGTGCCAGCAGCCAAGAGGGTGGTACAGGGCGAGAAAAACTGTTTTTT
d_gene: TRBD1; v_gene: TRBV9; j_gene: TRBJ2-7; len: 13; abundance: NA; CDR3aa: CASSAPGQGEQYF; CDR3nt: TGTGCCAGCAGCGCACCGGGACAGGGCGAGCAGTACTTC
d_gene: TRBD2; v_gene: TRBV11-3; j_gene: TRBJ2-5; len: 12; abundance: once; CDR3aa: CASSPLAGLLHF; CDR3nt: TGTGCCAGCAGCCCCTTAGCGGGATTGTTACACTTC
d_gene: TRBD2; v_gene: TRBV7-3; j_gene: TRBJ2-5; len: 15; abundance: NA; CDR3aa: CASSLGTSKPETQYF; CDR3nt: TGTGCCAGCAGCTTAGGGACTAGCAAGCCAGAGACCCAGTACTTC
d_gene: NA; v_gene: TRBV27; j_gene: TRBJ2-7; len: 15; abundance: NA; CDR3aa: CASSLRGTPDYEQYF; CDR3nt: TGTGCCAGCAGTTTAAGGGGGACCCCAGACTACGAGCAGTACTTC
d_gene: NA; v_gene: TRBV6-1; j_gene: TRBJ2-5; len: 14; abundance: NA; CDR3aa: CASSEWGGKETQYF; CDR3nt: TGTGCCAGCAGTGAGTGGGGGGGCAAGGAGACCCAGTACTTC
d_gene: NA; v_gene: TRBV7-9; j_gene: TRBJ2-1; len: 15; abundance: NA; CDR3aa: CASSLGIGTNNEQFF; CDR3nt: TGTGCCAGCAGCTTAGGTATCGGAACTAACAATGAGCAGTTCTTC
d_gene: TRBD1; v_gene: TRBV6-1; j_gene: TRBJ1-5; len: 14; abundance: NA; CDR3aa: CASSETGAGQPQHF; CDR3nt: TGTGCCAGCAGTGAGACAGGGGCAGGTCAGCCCCAGCATTTT
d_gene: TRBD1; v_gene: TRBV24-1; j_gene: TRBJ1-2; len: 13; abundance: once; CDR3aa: CATSDSRQGGYTF; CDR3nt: TGTGCCACCAGTGATTCCCGACAGGGAGGCTACACCTTC
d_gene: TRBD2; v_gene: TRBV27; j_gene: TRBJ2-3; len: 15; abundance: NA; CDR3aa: CASRTSLFRTDTQYF; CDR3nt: TGTGCCAGCAGGACTAGCCTCTTTCGCACAGATACGCAGTATTTT
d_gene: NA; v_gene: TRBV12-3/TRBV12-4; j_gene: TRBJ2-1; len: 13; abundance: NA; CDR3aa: CASGGWVLDEQFF; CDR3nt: TGTGCCAGCGGCGGATGGGTGTTGGATGAGCAGTTCTTC
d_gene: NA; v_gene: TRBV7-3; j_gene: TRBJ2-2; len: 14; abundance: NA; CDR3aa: CASSLTPDTGELFF; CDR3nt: TGTGCCAGCAGCTTAACTCCCGACACCGGGGAGCTGTTTTTT
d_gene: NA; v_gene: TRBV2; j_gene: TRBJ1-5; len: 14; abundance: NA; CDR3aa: CASSGRTDNQPQHF; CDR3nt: TGTGCCAGCAGTGGCCGGACAGACAATCAGCCCCAGCATTTT